Reported below is one T cell receptor beta chain. Germline V gives CDR1 LNHDA, CDR2 SQIVND (reference sequence). Trimming removed 1 base from V and 8 bases from J; junction bases left unmatched: 5. The CDR3 extends over 15 amino acids. Assay: immunoSEQ multiplex PCR; the TCRdb copy retains only in-frame clones and omits some. Of over 55,000 clones in the sample, around 83% were seen once. These data come from a study of blood T cell repertoires in COVID-19. The V gene is TRBV19, the J gene TRBJ2-1; 10 bases are a match to TRBD2. The TCR comes from a man in his fifties or sixties with active COVID-19. Input material: peripheral blood. CDR3: CASSIASGRYHEQFF. Written as DNA, the CDR3 is TGTGCCAGTAGTATAGCTAGCGGGAGATACCATGAGCAGTTCTTC.